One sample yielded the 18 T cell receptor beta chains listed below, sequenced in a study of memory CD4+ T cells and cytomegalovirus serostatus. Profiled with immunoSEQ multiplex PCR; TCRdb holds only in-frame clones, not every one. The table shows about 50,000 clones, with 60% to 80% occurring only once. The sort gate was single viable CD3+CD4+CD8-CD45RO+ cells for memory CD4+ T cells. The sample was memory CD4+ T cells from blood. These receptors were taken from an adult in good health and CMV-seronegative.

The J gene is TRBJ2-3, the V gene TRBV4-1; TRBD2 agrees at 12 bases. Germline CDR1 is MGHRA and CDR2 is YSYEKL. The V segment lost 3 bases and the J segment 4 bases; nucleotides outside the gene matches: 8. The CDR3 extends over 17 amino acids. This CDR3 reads CASSQTPRLAGADTQYF. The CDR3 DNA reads TGCGCCAGCAGCCAGACTCCCAGACTAGCGGGAGCAGATACGCAGTATTTT.

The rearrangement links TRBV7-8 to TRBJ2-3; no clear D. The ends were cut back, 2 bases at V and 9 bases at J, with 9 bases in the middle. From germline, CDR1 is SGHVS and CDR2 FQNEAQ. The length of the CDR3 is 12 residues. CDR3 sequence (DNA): TGTGCCAGCAGCTTACTGGTCGTCACGCAGTATTTT. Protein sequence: CASSLLVVTQYF.

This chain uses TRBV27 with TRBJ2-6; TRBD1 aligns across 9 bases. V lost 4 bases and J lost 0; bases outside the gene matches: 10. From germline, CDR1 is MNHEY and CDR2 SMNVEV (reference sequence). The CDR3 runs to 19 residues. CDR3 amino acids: CASSSLWDRESSGANVLTF. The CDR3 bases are TGTGCCAGCAGTTCCCTTTGGGACAGGGAGAGCTCTGGGGCCAACGTCCTGACTTTC.

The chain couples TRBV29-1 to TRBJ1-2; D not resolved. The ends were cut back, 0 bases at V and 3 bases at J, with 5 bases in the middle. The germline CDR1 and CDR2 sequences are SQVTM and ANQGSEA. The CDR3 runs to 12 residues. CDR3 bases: TGCAGCGTTGAAGAGAATCACTATGGCTACACCTTC. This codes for CSVEENHYGYTF.

The CDR3 reads CAWSVQSSGQPQHF. As DNA, the CDR3 is TGTGCCTGGAGTGTACAGTCCTCGGGTCAGCCCCAGCATTTT. V usage is TRBV30 and J usage is TRBJ1-5; no firm D call. Per germline, CDR1 GTSNPN and CDR2 SVGIG (reference sequence). V was trimmed by 0 bases and J by 6 bases, leaving 12 bases between them. The CDR3 has 14 residues. Variable domain in full (rest from reference TRBV30 and TRBJ1-5): SQTIHQWPATLVQPVGSPLSLECTVEGTSNPNLYWYRQAAGRGLQLLFYSVGIGQISSEVPQNLSASRPQDRQFILSSKKLLLSDSGFYLCAWSVQSSGQPQHFGDGTRLSIL.

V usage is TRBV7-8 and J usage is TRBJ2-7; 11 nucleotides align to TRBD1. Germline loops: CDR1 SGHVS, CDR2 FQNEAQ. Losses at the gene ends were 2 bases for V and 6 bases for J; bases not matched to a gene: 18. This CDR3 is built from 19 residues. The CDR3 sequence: CASSLLTVGLGQGAGEQYF. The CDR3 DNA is TGTGCCAGCAGCTTATTAACGGTTGGCCTCGGACAGGGGGCAGGCGAGCAGTACTTC.

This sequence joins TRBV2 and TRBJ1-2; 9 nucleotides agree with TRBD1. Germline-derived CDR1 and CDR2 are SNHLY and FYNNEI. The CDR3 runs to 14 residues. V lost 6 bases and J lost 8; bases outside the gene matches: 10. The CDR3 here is CASRPDQDRGGYTF. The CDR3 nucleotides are TGTGCCAGCAGACCCGACCAGGACAGGGGAGGCTACACCTTC.

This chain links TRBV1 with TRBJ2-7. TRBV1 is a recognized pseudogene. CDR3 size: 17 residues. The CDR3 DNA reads TGCACCAGCAGCCGTGGGCGCCACTGGGGTTACTCCTACGAGCAGTACTTC. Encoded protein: CTSSRGRHWGYSYEQYF.

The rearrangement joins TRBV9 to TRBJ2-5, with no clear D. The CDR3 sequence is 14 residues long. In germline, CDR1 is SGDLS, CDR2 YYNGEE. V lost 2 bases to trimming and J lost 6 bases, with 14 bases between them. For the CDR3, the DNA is TGTGCCAGCAGCGTTGAATCGGAGAGAAAGACCCAGTACTTC. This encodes CASSVESERKTQYF.

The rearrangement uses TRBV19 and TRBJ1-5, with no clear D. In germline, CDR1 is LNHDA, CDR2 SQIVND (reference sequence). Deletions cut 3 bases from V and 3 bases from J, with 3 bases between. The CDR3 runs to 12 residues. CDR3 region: CASSMFNQPQHF. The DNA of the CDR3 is TGTGCCAGTAGTATGTTCAATCAGCCCCAGCATTTT.

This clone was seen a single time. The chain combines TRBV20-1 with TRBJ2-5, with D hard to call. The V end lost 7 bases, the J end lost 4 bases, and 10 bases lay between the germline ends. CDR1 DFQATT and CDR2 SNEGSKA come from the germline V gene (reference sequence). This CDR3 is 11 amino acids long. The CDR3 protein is CSVRAGETQYF. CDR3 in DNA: TGCAGTGTTCGGGCCGGAGAGACCCAGTACTTC.

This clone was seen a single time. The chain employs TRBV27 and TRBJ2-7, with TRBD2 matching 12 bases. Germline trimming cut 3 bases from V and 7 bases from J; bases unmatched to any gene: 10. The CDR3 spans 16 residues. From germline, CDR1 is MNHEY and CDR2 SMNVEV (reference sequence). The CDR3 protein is CASSFLTSGSLAEQYF. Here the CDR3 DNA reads TGTGCCAGCAGTTTCTTGACTAGCGGGAGCCTCGCGGAGCAGTACTTC.

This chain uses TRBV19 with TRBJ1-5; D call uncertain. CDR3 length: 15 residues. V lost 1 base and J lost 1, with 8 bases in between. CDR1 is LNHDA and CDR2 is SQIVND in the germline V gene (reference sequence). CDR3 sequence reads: CASSIGRSSNQPQHF. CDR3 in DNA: TGTGCCAGTAGTATAGGTAGGTCCAGCAATCAGCCCCAGCATTTT.

CDR3 DNA: TGTGCCTGCCGGGACTTCACGAACTACGAGCAGTACTTC. The encoded protein is CACRDFTNYEQYF. V is TRBV30 and J is TRBJ2-7; maybe TRBD2 (6 bases). This CDR3 region has 13 residues. V was clipped by 6 bases and J by 3 bases, with 15 bases between them. CDR1 is GTSNPN and CDR2 is SVGIG in the germline V gene (reference sequence).

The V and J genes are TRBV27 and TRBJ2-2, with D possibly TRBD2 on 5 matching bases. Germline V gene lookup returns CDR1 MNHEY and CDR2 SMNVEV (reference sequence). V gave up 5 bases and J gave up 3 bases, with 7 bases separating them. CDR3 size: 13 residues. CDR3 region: CASSTRYTGELFF. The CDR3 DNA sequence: TGTGCCAGCAGTACTAGGTACACCGGGGAGCTGTTTTTT.

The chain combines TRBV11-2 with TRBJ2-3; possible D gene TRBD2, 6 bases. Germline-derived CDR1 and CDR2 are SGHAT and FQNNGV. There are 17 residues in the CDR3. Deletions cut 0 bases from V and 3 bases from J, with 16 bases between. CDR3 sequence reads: CASSLDVIGGLTDTQYF. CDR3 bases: TGTGCCAGCAGCTTAGACGTCATCGGAGGGCTGACAGATACGCAGTATTTT.

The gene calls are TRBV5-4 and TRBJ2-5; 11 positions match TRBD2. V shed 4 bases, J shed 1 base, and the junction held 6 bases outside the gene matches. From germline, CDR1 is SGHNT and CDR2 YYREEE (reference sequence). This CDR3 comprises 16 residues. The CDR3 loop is CASSPGTSGVQETQYF. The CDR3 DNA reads TGTGCCAGCAGCCCCGGGACTAGCGGCGTCCAAGAGACCCAGTACTTC.

The CDR3 region has the DNA TGTGCCAGCAGCTTGCCAGGGCTCACAGATACGCAGTATTTT. Encoded protein: CASSLPGLTDTQYF. This chain connects TRBV5-6 to TRBJ2-3, with D perhaps TRBD1 (5 bases). The CDR3 loop spans 14 amino acids. V lost 1 base and J lost 2, with 8 bases in between. Germline loops: CDR1 SGHDT, CDR2 YYEEEE.